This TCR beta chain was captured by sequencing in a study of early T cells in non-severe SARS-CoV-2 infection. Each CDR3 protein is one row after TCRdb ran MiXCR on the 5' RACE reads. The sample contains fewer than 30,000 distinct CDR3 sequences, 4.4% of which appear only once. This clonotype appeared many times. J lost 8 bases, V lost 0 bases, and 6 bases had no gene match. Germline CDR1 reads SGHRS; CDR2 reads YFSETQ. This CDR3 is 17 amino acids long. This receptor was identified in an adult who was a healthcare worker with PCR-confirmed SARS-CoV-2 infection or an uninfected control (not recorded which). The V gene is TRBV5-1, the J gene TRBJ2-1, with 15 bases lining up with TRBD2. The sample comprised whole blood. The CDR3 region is CASSLVWTSGGAYEQFF. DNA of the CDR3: TGCGCCAGCAGCTTGGTTTGGACTAGCGGGGGGGCCTATGAGCAGTTCTTC.